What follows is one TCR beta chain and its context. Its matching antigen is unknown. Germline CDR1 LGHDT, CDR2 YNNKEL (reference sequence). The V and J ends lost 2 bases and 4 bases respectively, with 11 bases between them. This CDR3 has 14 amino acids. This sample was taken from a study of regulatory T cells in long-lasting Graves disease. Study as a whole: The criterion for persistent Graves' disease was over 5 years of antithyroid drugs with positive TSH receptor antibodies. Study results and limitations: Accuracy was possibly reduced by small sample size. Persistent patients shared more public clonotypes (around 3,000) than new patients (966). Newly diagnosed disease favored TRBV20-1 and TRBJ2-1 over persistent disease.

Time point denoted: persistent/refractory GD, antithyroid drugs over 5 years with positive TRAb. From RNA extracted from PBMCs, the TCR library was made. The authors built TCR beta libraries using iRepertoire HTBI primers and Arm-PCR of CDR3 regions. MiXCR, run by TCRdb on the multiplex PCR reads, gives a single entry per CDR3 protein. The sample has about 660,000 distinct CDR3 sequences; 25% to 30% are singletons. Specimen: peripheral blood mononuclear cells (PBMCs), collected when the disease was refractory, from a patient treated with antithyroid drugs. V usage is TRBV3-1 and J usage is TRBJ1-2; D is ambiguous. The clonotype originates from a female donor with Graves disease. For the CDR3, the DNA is TGTGCCAGCAGCCAACGGGGTAAGGGCTATGGCTACACCTTC. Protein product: CASSQRGKGYGYTF.